The 3 T cell receptor beta chains given below trace back to one sample, sequenced in a study of beta chain features in type 1 diabetes. Sequencing targeted expressed TCRB transcripts, as all isolated RNA had been reverse transcribed. Here immunoSEQ multiplex PCR was the method, and the copy in TCRdb shows in-frame clones only, minus some. The data show about 320,000 clones, roughly 15% seen once. Sample: central memory CD4+ T cells from blood. Receptors originate from a man aged 25-40 years in good health.

This clone appeared a few times. The V call is TRBV27, the J call TRBJ1-1; TRBD1 matches 9 bases. The CDR3 consists of 16 residues. CDR1 MNHEY and CDR2 SMNVEV come from the germline V gene (reference sequence). The J segment lost 3 bases and the V segment lost 2 bases, leaving 7 bases of the junction unmatched. The CDR3 here is CASSLGGTGRDTEAFF. The CDR3 DNA is TGTGCCAGCAGTTTAGGGGGGACAGGGAGAGACACTGAAGCTTTCTTT.

The CDR3: CASNVGTAMADTQYF. The CDR3 nucleotides read TGTGCCAGCAACGTGGGGACAGCAATGGCAGATACGCAGTATTTT. This rearrangement joins TRBV6-6 to TRBJ2-3; 7 bases map to TRBD1. Germline V gene sequence: CDR1 MNHNY, CDR2 SVGAGI (reference sequence). CDR3 length: 15 residues. J gave up 4 bases and V 7 bases, and 11 bases lay outside the gene matches.

In this sample, this clone turned up a few times. Other nucleotide sequences from this sample produce the same CDR3. This CDR3 reads CASSQEGTSDNDEQFF. CDR3 DNA sequence: TGTGCCAGCAGCCAGGAGGGGACTAGTGATAATGATGAGCAGTTCTTC. This chain joins TRBV14 and TRBJ2-1; 8 nucleotides align to TRBD2. Germline loops: CDR1 SGHDN, CDR2 FVKESK. V lost 3 bases and J lost 8; bases outside the gene matches: 12. This CDR3 spans 16 amino acids.